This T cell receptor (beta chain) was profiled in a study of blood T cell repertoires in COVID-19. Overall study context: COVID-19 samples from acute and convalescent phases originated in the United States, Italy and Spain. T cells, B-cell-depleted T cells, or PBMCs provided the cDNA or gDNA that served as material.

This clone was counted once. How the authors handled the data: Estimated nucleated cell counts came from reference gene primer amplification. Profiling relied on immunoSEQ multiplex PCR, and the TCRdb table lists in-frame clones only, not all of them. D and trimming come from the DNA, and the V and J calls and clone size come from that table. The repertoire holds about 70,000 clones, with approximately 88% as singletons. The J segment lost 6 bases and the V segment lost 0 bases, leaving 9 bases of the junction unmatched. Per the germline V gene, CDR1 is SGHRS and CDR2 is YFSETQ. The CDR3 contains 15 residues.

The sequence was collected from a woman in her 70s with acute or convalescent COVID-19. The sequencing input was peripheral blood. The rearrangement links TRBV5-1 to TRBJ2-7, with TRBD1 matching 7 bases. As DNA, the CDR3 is TGCGCCAGCAGCTTGGAGGGACAGAAAAATTCCGAGCAGTACTTC. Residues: CASSLEGQKNSEQYF.